The rows below give T cell receptor beta chains drawn from one sample of a study of blood T cell repertoires in COVID-19. TCRdb's table, derived via immunoSEQ multiplex PCR, lists solely in-frame clones and lacks some. The repertoire holds about 170,000 clones, with approximately 91% as singletons. Sequencing was performed on peripheral blood. These TCRs come from a young man with COVID-19, enrolled during active disease. The CDR3 runs from the conserved cysteine through the conserved F or W. D genes are given only for firm matches. Expanded clones are given a class, and other clones once, few, many or no size at all.

abundance	d_gene	v_gene	j_gene	CDR3aa	CDR3nt
-	-	TRBV19	TRBJ2-1	CASSISVQQVNEQFF	TGTGCCAGTAGTATCTCGGTCCAACAGGTCAATGAGCAGTTCTTC
-	TRBD2	TRBV15	TRBJ2-1	CATSRSLASGLNNEQFF	TGTGCCACCAGCAGAAGTCTTGCTAGCGGGCTAAACAATGAGCAGTTCTTC
-	TRBD2	TRBV5-5	TRBJ2-1	CASSQGLAGYNEQFF	TGTGCCAGCAGCCAGGGACTAGCGGGGTACAATGAGCAGTTCTTC
-	-	TRBV28	TRBJ2-1	CATGVGPDRVVEQFF	TGTGCCACAGGGGTCGGACCCGACCGTGTCGTTGAGCAGTTCTTC
-	-	TRBV7-2	TRBJ1-5	CASSLVSGYQPQHF	TGTGCCAGCAGCTTAGTCTCAGGGTATCAGCCCCAGCATTTT
-	TRBD2	TRBV7-9	TRBJ2-7	CASSFSSGPTYEQYF	TGTGCCAGCAGCTTCTCTAGCGGCCCCACCTACGAGCAGTACTTC
-	TRBD1	TRBV19	TRBJ1-5	CASSTWTGPAQPQHF	TGTGCCAGTAGTACATGGACAGGGCCAGCTCAGCCCCAGCATTTT
-	-	TRBV7-9	TRBJ2-7	CASSLGGPYEQYF	TGTGCCAGCAGCTTGGGGGGACCCTACGAGCAGTACTTC
-	-	TRBV2	TRBJ1-2	CASSERGTQDGYTF	TGTGCCAGCAGTGAACGGGGGACTCAGGATGGCTACACCTTC
once	TRBD1	TRBV27	TRBJ2-2	CAAQGALTGELFF	TGCGCTGCTCAGGGGGCGTTGACCGGGGAGCTGTTTTTT
-	TRBD1	TRBV24-1	TRBJ2-3	CATSGMGQGASDTQYF	TGTGCCACCAGTGGGATGGGACAGGGGGCATCAGATACGCAGTATTTT
-	-	TRBV28	TRBJ2-6	CASSLGTRPSGANVLTF	TGTGCCAGCAGCCTCGGGACACGGCCTTCTGGGGCCAACGTCCTGACTTTC
-	TRBD1	TRBV3-1/TRBV3-2	TRBJ2-7	CASSLAATGVYEQYF	TGTGCCAGCAGCCTAGCGGCGACAGGGGTCTACGAGCAGTACTTC
few	-	TRBV27	TRBJ1-4	CASRKSETNEKLFF	TGTGCCAGCAGGAAATCGGAGACTAATGAAAAACTGTTTTTT
-	-	TRBV7-9	TRBJ2-2	CASSLAATSGDTGELFF	TGTGCCAGCAGCTTAGCGGCCACCTCGGGGGACACCGGGGAGCTGTTTTTT
-	-	TRBV7-9	TRBJ1-2	CASSLAFEGVGYTF	TGTGCCAGCAGCTTAGCGTTTGAAGGGGTTGGCTACACCTTC
-	TRBD1	TRBV10-2	TRBJ1-5	CASGGTVSNQPQHF	TGCGCCAGCGGGGGGACAGTTAGCAATCAGCCCCAGCATTTT
-	-	TRBV5-8	TRBJ1-1	CASSLASNTEAFF	TGTGCCAGCAGCTTGGCCTCCAACACTGAAGCTTTCTTT
-	TRBD2	TRBV7-6	TRBJ2-1	CASSPRYKGGPSGGSYNEQFF	TGTGCCAGCAGCCCCCGGTACAAAGGGGGCCCTAGCGGGGGCTCCTACAATGAGCAGTTCTTC
-	-	TRBV27	TRBJ2-7	CASAQGYEQYF	TGTGCCAGTGCCCAGGGCTACGAGCAGTACTTC
few	TRBD2	TRBV29-1	TRBJ2-7	CSVASGTYEQYF	TGCAGCGTTGCTAGCGGGACTTACGAGCAGTACTTC
-	TRBD1	TRBV9	TRBJ1-3	CASSVNGQGLSGNTIYF	TGTGCCAGCAGCGTCAACGGACAGGGGCTCTCTGGAAACACCATATATTTT
-	TRBD2	TRBV27	TRBJ2-1	CASSPWEGEQFF	TGTGCCAGCAGCCCATGGGAGGGAGAGCAGTTCTTC
few	TRBD2	TRBV10-2	TRBJ2-2	CASSSSGYGGELFF	TGCGCCAGCAGTTCTAGCGGGTACGGCGGGGAGCTGTTTTTT
-	-	TRBV5-5	TRBJ2-1	CASSSSPGGLRYNEQFF	TGTGCCAGCAGCTCATCGCCGGGTGGACTCCGATACAATGAGCAGTTCTTC
-	TRBD2	TRBV15	TRBJ2-2	CATSRGGGRATGELFF	TGTGCCACCAGCAGAGGCGGCGGGAGGGCCACCGGGGAGCTGTTTTTT